This T cell receptor (beta chain) is from a study of blood T cell repertoires in COVID-19. The junction had 6 bases not matched to a gene; V was cut back by 3 bases and J by 7 bases. Germline V gene sequence: CDR1 SNHLY, CDR2 FYNNEI. The CDR3 loop spans 15 amino acids. TCRdb's copy holds only in-frame clones and misses some; the assay was immunoSEQ multiplex PCR. The sample lists 260,000 or so clones; 70% to 90% were seen once. This chain connects TRBV2 to TRBJ2-1, with TRBD2 matching over 10 bases. The material sequenced was PBMCs or T cells enriched from blood (not recorded which). The receptor was derived from a woman aged 40 to 50 with acute COVID-19. CDR3 loop: CASSDWTSGSNEQFF. CDR3 DNA: TGTGCCAGCAGTGACTGGACTAGCGGATCAAATGAGCAGTTCTTC.